Listed here is a single T cell receptor (beta chain). Its recognized antigen is unknown. It has no much larger one-base neighbor in the sample; base qualities were not kept. Compared with germline, V lacks 1 base and J lacks 0 bases; bases without a gene match: 3. Counted from cysteine to phenylalanine, this CDR3 has 16 amino acids. Only the CDR3 part of the read is kept: 48 bases, read in frame from the first base. The germline V gene gives CDR1 as SNHLY and CDR2 as FYNNEI. This specimen's time point label, per the study, means: baseline before oral tofacitinib. Peripheral blood and lesional scalp punch biopsies were obtained from patients with alopecia areata. PBMCs were isolated by density centrifugation and stained for CD3, CD4 and CD8, and CD4+ and CD8+ T cells were sorted on a FACSAria. The library was generated by the immunoSEQ multiplex PCR assay. To provide template for TCR sequencing, every sample had RNA extracted and reverse transcribed into cDNA. First-strand cDNA was synthesized using SuperScript III with a 2:1 mix of oligo-dT and random hexamers. A synthetic immune receptor repertoire was used to gauge amplification bias, and whatever bias remained was removed computationally. On the authors' methods: Raw reads were preprocessed to remove errors, and CDR3 was defined by IMGT conventions from the conserved cysteine to phenylalanine. Clonality was computed as 1 minus the Shannon entropy, with the entropy normalized by log2 of the number of productive unique TCRs. Scalp TCRbeta sequences were cross-referenced with sorted blood CD4 and CD8 repertoires so that the CD4 or CD8 identity of scalp clones could be inferred. TCRdb took over this immuneACCESS table, retaining in-frame rearrangements with V and J assigned. Such tables are incomplete; in checked studies, under half of the missing clones stem from an unresolved V gene, and the remainder is unexplained. Clonal size and the V and J genes are those of that table, whereas D and trimming came from the DNA. This sample lists 150,000 or so clones; about nine tenths were detected once. Approximately 16% of the sample is taken by the ten largest.

These data are taken from a study of CD8+ T cells in alopecia areata (dated by TCRdb to 2016 to 2019). About the full investigation: Treated patients were enrolled in an open-label pilot trial of oral tofacitinib at 5 to 10 mg twice daily for moderate-to-severe alopecia areata. Tofacitinib was given for 6 to 18 months, followed by 6 months of follow-up off drug to assess delayed response and recurrence. High-throughput TCRbeta sequencing was used to examine T cell clonal expansion in alopecia areata in both the C3H/HeJ mouse model and human patients. In humans, TCRbeta sequencing was performed on scalp tissue and on sorted CD4+ and CD8+ peripheral blood T cells from healthy controls and from patients with patchy or totalis/universalis alopecia areata. Biopsies were taken from tofacitinib-treated patients at baseline and again at 4 and 24 weeks into treatment, and several of those patients also had a later scalp biopsy. Scalp clonality was compared across normal scalp (n=4), patchy alopecia areata scalp (n=8), and alopecia totalis/universalis scalp (n=8). The RNA source kit depended on sample type: the PAXgene miRNA kit for fixed scalp, the miRNeasy kit for PBMCs, and the RNeasy kit for mouse skin. TCRbeta CDR3 regions were amplified by immunoSEQ multiplex PCR using 35 Vbeta forward and 13 Jbeta reverse primers.

Broad study findings and their caveats: Compared with mice, TCR sequences shared between patients were less clear, possibly partly because of HLA diversity across the patient population. Scalp TCR repertoire analysis is complicated because resident alphabeta T cells in normal human skin are also sequenced, whereas mouse skin is dominated by gammadelta T cells. Lesional scalp, especially in alopecia totalis/universalis, showed higher clonality and more expanded CD8+ clones than normal scalp, suggesting antigenic drive.

The clonotype was recovered from a human donor with alopecia areata. This sample comprised CD8+ T cells sorted from blood, obtained at week 0. This sequence uses TRBV2 and TRBJ2-1, with TRBD2 identical over 7 junction bases. The CDR3: CASSEVGGSSYNEQFF. The DNA sequence is TGTGCCAGCAGTGAAGTGGGGGGGAGCTCCTACAATGAGCAGTTCTTC.